This TCR beta chain was recorded in a study of cytomegalovirus exposure and HLA in healthy donors. Primers for the PCR totalled 60 Vbeta and 13 Jbeta. Here immunoSEQ multiplex PCR was the method, and the copy in TCRdb shows in-frame clones only, minus some. Here the sample table reports some 120,000 clones. As to this clone: Its antigen is as yet unknown.

CDR3 length: 14 amino acids. Deletions cut 4 bases from V and 1 base from J, with 10 bases between. In germline, CDR1 is SNHLY, CDR2 FYNNEI. General study findings and limits: Highly shared variants forming one cluster were likely a sequencing artifact. Later analysis demonstrated an association between a missense DCLRE1C variant and TCR beta V- and J-gene trimming.

The rearrangement uses TRBV2 and TRBJ1-1; D uncertain. This TCR was sampled from a middle-aged man in good health and CMV-seronegative. The material sequenced was PBMCs. The CDR3 region is CASSVSGGNTEAFF. The DNA of the CDR3 is TGTGCCAGCAGTGTGTCAGGAGGGAACACTGAAGCTTTCTTT. Drawing the rest from reference TRBV2 and TRBJ1-1, the complete variable domain is EPEVTQTPSHQVTQMGQEVILRCVPISNHLYFYWYRQILGQKVEFLVSFYNNEISEKSEIFDDQFSVERPDGSNFTLKIRSTKLEDSAMYFCASSVSGGNTEAFFGQGTRLTVV.